This is a list of T cell receptor beta chains from one sample in a study of patients and donors after allogeneic stem cell transplantation. Each CDR3 protein is one row after TCRdb ran MiXCR on the RT-PCR reads. Among 150,000 to 200,000 distinct CDR3 sequences listed, more than 35% were seen once. Material for sequencing was blood, either unsorted or a sorted T cell fraction (not recorded which). The receptors here all came from a human donor who was either an allogeneic HSCT recipient or a stem cell or donor lymphocyte infusion donor (not recorded which). It is not recorded whose cells these are; they may come from a transplant donor. Both conserved end residues are trimmed from each CDR3. Each record gives: J gene, D gene, V gene, CDR3 protein. D genes are given only for firm matches.

>TRBJ1-2|.|TRBV9
ASSVEGGWRYGYT
>TRBJ1-2|TRBD1|TRBV12-3/TRBV12-4
ASRPGQGADGYT
>TRBJ2-4|TRBD1|TRBV7-9
ASSLSLGQGRDIQY
>TRBJ1-5|.|TRBV5-1
ASSLVTGSNQPQH
>TRBJ1-5|TRBD1|TRBV7-2
ASSVDRASNQPQH
>TRBJ1-1|.|TRBV15
ATSGRSMAGEAF
>TRBJ2-7|.|TRBV28
ASSLYPLSSGSYEQY
>TRBJ2-5|TRBD2|TRBV30
AWSVAGETQY
>TRBJ2-7|.|TRBV5-6
ASSFGSNEQY
>TRBJ1-1|.|TRBV29-1
SVELPDLIRNTEAF
>TRBJ1-1|.|TRBV6-2/TRBV6-3
ASRGALNTEAF
>TRBJ1-2|.|TRBV7-2
ASSYPTAPYGYT
>TRBJ2-5|.|TRBV4-3
ASSQNPGETQY
>TRBJ2-1|.|TRBV5-1
ASSLDARGEEQF
>TRBJ1-4|.|TRBV20-1
SARGVQGTWGSTNEKLF
>TRBJ2-1|.|TRBV5-1
ASSPTADTYNEQF
>TRBJ2-5|.|TRBV6-5
ASSYPWETQY
>TRBJ2-1|.|TRBV3-1
ASTNSPWTDEQF
>TRBJ1-1|TRBD1|TRBV6-1
ASRGQNEAF
>TRBJ1-6|TRBD1|TRBV4-3
ASSQDQVGQGLYNSPLH
>TRBJ1-1|TRBD1|TRBV4-3
ASSQDRRSSEAF
>TRBJ1-6|TRBD1|TRBV3-1
ASSHGQEQDSPLH
>TRBJ1-2|TRBD1|TRBV12-3/TRBV12-4
ASSFYGHRTGGNGYT
>TRBJ1-1|.|TRBV7-3
ASSLSPPGPWAEAF
>TRBJ2-2|TRBD2|TRBV7-8
AGRGTGETGELF
>TRBJ2-1|TRBD2|TRBV9
ASSPGGGPGLWMNEQF
>TRBJ2-3|TRBD2|TRBV20-1
SASWVAGATDTQY
>TRBJ1-2|.|TRBV6-5
ASSFLDGKDGYT
>TRBJ1-3|.|TRBV24-1
ATQESSGNTIY
>TRBJ2-3|.|TRBV11-2
ASSLIQGPDTQY
>TRBJ1-2|.|TRBV30
AWRNHGQPNGYT
>TRBJ1-1|TRBD1|TRBV27
ASSLGQGGMNTEAF
>TRBJ1-2|.|TRBV20-1
SAGGGGGYT
>TRBJ1-5|TRBD1|TRBV4-1
ASSQLFTGGSNQPQH
>TRBJ1-1|TRBD1|TRBV29-1
SVDGTGNTEAF
>TRBJ2-3|.|TRBV7-3
ASSLGMAGTDTQY
>TRBJ2-7|.|TRBV15
ATSRDEGPYEQY
>TRBJ2-3|TRBD2|TRBV7-9
ASSLLGTSGSDTQY
>TRBJ2-1|TRBD2|TRBV6-5
ASSYSPSGGVLYGQF
>TRBJ2-7|TRBD1|TRBV27
ASTMNRGSEQY
>TRBJ2-1|TRBD2|TRBV19
ASTPAGGLYNEQF
>TRBJ1-2|TRBD1|TRBV27
ASKLLRDSFYGYT
>TRBJ2-2|.|TRBV9
ASMPDNTGELF
>TRBJ2-2|TRBD2|TRBV29-1
SVLPGLAGGPWTGELF
>TRBJ2-2|.|TRBV29-1
SVEDAVAGELF
>TRBJ1-3|.|TRBV7-6
AVPGAYGNTIY
>TRBJ1-1|.|TRBV3-1
ASSQGKIGNTEAF
>TRBJ2-7|.|TRBV24-1
ATSRGFLYEQY